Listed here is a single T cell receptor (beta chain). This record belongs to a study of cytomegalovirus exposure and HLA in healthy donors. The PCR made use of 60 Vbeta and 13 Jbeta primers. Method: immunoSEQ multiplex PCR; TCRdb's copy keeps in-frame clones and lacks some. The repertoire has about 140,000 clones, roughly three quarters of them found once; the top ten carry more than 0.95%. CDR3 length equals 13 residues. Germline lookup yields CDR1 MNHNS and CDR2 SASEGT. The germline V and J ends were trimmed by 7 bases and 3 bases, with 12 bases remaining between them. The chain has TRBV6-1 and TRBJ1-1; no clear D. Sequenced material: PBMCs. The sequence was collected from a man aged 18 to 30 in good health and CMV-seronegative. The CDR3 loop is CASTITQDTEAFF. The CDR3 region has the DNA TGTGCCAGCACTATAACCCAGGACACTGAAGCTTTCTTT.